This T cell receptor beta chain came from a study of blood T cells in healthy people across ages. Total RNA was extracted at no less than 6 micrograms per sample. Whole-study findings and limits: Diversity figures based on one million T cells were deemed too low.

This CDR3 has 14 amino acids. The V gene lost 8 bases and the J gene lost 0 bases, with 14 bases spanning the gap. Germline V CDR1 and CDR2: SGHRS, YFSETQ. The second PCR ran about 7 to 12 cycles with a sample-barcoded 5' primer and J-beta primers. TCRdb itself ran the 5' RACE reads through MiXCR, one entry per CDR3 protein. The repertoire holds approximately 770,000 distinct CDR3 sequences, with 58% as singletons. As for this clonotype: Antigen specificity is unknown.

The chain carries TRBV5-1 and TRBJ1-1; no clear D gene. The receptor was derived from a man aged 25 to 40 in good health. Sequencing input: blood. CDR3 protein: CASTEATLNTEAFF. The CDR3 DNA is TGCGCCAGTACCGAAGCGACTTTGAACACTGAAGCTTTCTTT.